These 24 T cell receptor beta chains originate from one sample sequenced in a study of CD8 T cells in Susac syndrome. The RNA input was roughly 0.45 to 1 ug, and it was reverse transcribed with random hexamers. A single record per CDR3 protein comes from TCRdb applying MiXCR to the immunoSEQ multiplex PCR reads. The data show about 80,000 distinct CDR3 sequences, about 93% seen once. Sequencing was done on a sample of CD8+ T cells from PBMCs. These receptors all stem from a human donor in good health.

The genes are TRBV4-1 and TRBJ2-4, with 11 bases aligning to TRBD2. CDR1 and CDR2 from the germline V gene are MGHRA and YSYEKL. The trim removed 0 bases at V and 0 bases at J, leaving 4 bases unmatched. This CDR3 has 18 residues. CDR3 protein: CASSQDPLAGVAKNIQYF. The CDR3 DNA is TGCGCCAGCAGCCAAGATCCACTAGCGGGAGTAGCCAAAAACATTCAGTACTTC.

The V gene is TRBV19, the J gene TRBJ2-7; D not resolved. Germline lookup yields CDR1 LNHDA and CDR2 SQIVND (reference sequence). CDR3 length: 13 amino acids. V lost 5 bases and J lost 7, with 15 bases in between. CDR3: CASSPHPIAEQYF. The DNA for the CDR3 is TGTGCCAGTAGTCCACACCCTATCGCAGAGCAGTACTTC.

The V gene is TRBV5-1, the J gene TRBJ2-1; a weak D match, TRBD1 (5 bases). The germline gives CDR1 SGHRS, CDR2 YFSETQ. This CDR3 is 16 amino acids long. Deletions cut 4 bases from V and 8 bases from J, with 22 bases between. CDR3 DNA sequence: TGCGCCAGCAGCCCTGATCGGGCAGTCTCCAGGGATGAGCAGTTCTTC. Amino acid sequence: CASSPDRAVSRDEQFF.

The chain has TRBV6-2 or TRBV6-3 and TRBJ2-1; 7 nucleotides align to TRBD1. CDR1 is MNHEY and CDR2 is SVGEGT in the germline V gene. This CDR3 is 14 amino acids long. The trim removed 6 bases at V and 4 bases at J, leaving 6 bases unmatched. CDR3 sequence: CASRGGQEYNEQFF. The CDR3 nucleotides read TGTGCCAGCAGAGGAGGACAGGAGTACAATGAGCAGTTCTTC.

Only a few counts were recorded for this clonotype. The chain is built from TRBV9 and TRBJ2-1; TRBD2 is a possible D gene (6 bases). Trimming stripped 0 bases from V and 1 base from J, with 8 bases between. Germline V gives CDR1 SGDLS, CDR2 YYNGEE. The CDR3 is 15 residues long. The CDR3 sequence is CASSVGLASYNEQFF. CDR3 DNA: TGTGCCAGCAGCGTAGGCCTAGCGTCCTACAATGAGCAGTTCTTC.

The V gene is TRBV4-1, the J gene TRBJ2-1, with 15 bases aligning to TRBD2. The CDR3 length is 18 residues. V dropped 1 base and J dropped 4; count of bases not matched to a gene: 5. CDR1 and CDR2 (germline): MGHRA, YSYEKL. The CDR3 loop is CASSQGTSGRAGYNEQFF. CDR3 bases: TGCGCCAGCAGCCAAGGGACTAGCGGGAGGGCCGGTTACAATGAGCAGTTCTTC.

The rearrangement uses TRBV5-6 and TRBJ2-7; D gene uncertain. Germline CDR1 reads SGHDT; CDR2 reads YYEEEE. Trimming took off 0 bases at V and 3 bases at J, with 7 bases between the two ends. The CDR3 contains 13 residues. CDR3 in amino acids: CASSLELRYEQYV. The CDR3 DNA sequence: TGTGCCAGCAGCTTGGAACTCCGCTACGAGCAGTACGTC.

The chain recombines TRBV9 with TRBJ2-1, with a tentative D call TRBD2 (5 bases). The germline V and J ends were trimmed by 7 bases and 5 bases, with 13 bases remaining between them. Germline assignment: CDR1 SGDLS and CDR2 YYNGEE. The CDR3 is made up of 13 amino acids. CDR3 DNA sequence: TGTGCCAGCGATATAAACGGGAACAATGAGCAGTTCTTC. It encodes CASDINGNNEQFF.

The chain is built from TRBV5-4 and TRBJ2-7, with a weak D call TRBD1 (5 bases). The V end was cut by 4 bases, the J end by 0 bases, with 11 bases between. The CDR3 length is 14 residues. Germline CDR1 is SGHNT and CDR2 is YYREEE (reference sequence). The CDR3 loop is CASSLQGLSYEQYF. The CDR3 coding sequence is TGTGCCAGCAGCCTCCAGGGTCTCTCCTACGAGCAGTACTTC.

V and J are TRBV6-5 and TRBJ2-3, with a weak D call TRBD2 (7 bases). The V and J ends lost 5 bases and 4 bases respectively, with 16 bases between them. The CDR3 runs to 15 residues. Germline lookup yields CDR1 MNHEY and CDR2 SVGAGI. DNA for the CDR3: TGTGCCAGCAGTCAGGGGACTACGTTCGCAGATACGCAGTATTTT. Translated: CASSQGTTFADTQYF.

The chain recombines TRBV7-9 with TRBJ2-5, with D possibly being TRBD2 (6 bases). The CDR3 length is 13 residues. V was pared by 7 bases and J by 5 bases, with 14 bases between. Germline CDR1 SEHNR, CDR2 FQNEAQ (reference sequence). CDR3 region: CASNLGGTETQYF. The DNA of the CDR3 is TGTGCCAGCAACCTCGGGGGAACGGAGACCCAGTACTTC. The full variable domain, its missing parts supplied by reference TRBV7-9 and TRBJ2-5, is DTGVSQNPRHKITKRGQNVTFRCDPISEHNRLYWYRQTLGQGPEFLTYFQNEAQLEKSRLLSDRFSAERPKGSFSTLEIQRTEQGDSAMYLCASNLGGTETQYFGPGTRLLVL.

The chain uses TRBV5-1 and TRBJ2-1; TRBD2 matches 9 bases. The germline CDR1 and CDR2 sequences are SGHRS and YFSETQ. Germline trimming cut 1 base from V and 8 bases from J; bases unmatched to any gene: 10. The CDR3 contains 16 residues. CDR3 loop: CASSLRERGAIDEQFF. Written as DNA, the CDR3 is TGCGCCAGCAGCTTGAGGGAGCGGGGGGCGATCGATGAGCAGTTCTTC.

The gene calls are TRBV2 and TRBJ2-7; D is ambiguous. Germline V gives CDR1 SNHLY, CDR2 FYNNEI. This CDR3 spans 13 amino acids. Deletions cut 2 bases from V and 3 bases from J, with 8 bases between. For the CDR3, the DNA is TGTGCCAGCAGTGAAAGGGTGAGCTACGAGCAGTACGTC. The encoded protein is CASSERVSYEQYV.

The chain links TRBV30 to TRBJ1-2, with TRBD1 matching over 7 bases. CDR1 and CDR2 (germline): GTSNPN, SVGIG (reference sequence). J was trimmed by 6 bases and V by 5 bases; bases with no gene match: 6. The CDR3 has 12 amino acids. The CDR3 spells CAWFGTDDGYTF. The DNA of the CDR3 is TGTGCCTGGTTCGGGACAGATGATGGCTACACCTTC.

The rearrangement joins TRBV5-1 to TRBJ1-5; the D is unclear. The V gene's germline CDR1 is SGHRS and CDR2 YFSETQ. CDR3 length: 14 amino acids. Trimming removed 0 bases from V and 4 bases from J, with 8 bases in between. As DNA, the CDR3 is TGCGCCAGCAGCTTGGATGGAACTAATCAGCCCCAGCATTTT. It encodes CASSLDGTNQPQHF.

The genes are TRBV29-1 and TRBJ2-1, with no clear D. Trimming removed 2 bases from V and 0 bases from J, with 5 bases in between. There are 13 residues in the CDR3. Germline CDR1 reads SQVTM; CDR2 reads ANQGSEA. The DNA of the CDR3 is TGCAGCGTTGAAAGGGTCTCCTACAATGAGCAGTTCTTC. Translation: CSVERVSYNEQFF.

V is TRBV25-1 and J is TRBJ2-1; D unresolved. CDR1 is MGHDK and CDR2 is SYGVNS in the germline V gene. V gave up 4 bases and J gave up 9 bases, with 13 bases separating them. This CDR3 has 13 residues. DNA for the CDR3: TGTGCCAGCAGTGGAGAGGTATCTTCTGAGCAGTTCTTC. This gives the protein CASSGEVSSEQFF. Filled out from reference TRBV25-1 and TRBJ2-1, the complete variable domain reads EADIYQTPRYLVIGTGKKITLECSQTMGHDKMYWYQQDPGMELHLIHYSYGVNSTEKGDLSSESTVSRIRTEHFPLTLESARPSHTSQYLCASSGEVSSEQFFGPGTRLTVL.

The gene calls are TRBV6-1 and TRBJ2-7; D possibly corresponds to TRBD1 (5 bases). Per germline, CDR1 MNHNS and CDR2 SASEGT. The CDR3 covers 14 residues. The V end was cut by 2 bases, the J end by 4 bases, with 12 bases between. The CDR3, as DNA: TGTGCCAGCAGTGAATGGGGCTTAGGTTACGAGCAGTACGTC. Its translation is CASSEWGLGYEQYV.

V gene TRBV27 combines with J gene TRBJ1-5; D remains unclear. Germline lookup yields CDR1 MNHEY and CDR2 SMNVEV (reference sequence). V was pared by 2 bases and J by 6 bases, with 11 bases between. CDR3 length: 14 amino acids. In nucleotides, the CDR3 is TGTGCCAGCAGTTTAGCGAGGCAAGGTCAGCCCCAGCATTTT. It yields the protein CASSLARQGQPQHF.

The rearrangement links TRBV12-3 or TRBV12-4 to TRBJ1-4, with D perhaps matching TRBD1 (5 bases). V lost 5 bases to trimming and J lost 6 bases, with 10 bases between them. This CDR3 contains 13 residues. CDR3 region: CASSPRTYEKLFF. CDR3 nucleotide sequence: TGTGCCAGCAGTCCACGGACATATGAAAAACTGTTTTTT.

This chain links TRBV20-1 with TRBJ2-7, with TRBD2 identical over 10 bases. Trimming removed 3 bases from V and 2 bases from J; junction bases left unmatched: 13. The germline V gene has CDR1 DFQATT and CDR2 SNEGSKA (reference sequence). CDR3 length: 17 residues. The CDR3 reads CSARDQAGGPWPYEQYV. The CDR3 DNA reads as TGCAGTGCTAGGGACCAAGCGGGAGGGCCTTGGCCCTACGAGCAGTACGTC.

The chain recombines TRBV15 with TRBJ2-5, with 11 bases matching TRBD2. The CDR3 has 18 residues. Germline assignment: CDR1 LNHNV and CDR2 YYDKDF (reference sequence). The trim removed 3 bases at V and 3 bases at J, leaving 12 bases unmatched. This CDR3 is CATSRLPTSGDTKETQYF. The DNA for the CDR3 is TGTGCCACCAGCAGGCTCCCGACTAGCGGGGACACTAAAGAGACCCAGTACTTC.

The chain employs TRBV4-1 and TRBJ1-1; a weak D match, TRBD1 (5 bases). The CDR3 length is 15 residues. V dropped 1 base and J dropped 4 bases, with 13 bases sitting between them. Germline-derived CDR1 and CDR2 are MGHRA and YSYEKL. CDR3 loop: CASSQAPGGSTEAFF. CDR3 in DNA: TGCGCCAGCAGCCAAGCCCCGGGGGGAAGCACTGAAGCTTTCTTT.

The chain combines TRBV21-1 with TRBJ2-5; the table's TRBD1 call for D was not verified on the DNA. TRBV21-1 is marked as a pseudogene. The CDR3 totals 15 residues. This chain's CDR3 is CASSKIGGGLETQYF. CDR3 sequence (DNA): TGTGCCAGCAGCAAAATAGGGGGTGGTTTGGAGACCCAGTACTTC.